The subject of this entry is one T cell receptor beta chain. This clonotype was picked up a small number of times. It lacks a known antigen. No per-base quality is available; no much larger clone lies one base away. The cysteine opens and the phenylalanine closes a CDR3 of 14 amino acids. The sequence is cut down to CDR3 DNA, 42 bases in frame from base 1. Sequences DFQATT (CDR1) and SNEGSKA (CDR2) are obtained from the germline V gene (reference sequence). Between the V and J ends, shortened by 4 bases and 3 bases respectively, the junction contains 13 bases. TCR cDNA was synthesized by 5'RACE template switching, which introduced a universal primer site and unique molecular identifiers. cDNA synthesis was primed from both the TCR alpha and TCR beta constant segments. Library amplification used two PCR steps, and the second PCR step added sample barcodes and sequencing adapters. Sequencing of libraries was done on Illumina HiSeq 2500 (2x100 bp) or NovaSeq (2x150 bp). The source study handled its data this way. MIGEC handled demultiplexing of reads and collapsing into UMI consensus sequences, while MiXCR performed V(D)J alignment. Vaccine-responding clonotypes were defined with edgeR using replicate PBMC samples, requiring FDR below 0.01 and a log2 fold change above 5 up to day 15. Bulk clonotypes were assigned CD4 or CD8 identity according to which sequenced CD4 or CD8 repertoire held them at higher abundance. TCRdb applied fastp at Q25 and MiXCR to the public reads, then kept only in-frame beta chains. When rows share a CDR3 protein, they turn into one entry using the most common DNA and genes. TCRdb's processing, not the authors' own work, is the source of the V and J calls. The sample contains 610,000 or so distinct CDR3 sequences, approximately 13% of them found a single time. About 15% of the sample goes to the ten largest clones.

Interpreted using the paper, the treatment or condition label stands for: live attenuated yellow fever vaccine strain. At each blood-draw timepoint, two biological replicates of bulk PBMCs were obtained. PBMCs were isolated from peripheral blood using a standard Ficoll-Paque protocol. TriZol was used to extract RNA from bulk PBMCs, from CD4 and CD8 fractions, and from dextramer-positive and dextramer-negative fractions. The sample originates from a study of T cells after yellow fever vaccination (dated by TCRdb to the late 2010s). Context from the whole study: The SMART-Seq v4 Ultra Low Input RNA kit was used to prepare libraries from fractions with low cell numbers. To follow T-cell clones before and after both primary and booster YFV17D yellow fever vaccination, bulk TCR alpha and beta repertoires underwent longitudinal sequencing. Two healthy male donors made up the cohort, one aged 18 to 29 years and the other aged 30 to 39 years. Blood was drawn at multiple timepoints before and after primary and secondary immunization, with bulk PBMC replicates and cell subsets isolated.

Study-wide findings and limitations: After the booster, most clones that had expanded after primary vaccination were detected again (about 95% of CD4 and under 90% of CD8), suggesting broad maintenance of memory. Because abundant contaminating clonotypes from the bulk population could be contained in FACS-sorted repertoires, computational filtering was required. A small fraction of clonotypes showed up in both the CD4 and CD8 compartments, probably as a result of convergent recombination. Only two donors were included in the study, so the extent to which the findings can be generalized is limited. Compared with the primary T-cell response, the secondary T-cell response was faster but weaker, reaching its peak on day 5 rather than on day 15.

This sequence uses TRBV20-1 and TRBJ1-5; TRBD1 might be the D gene, on 5 matching bases. The sample consisted of PBMCs, taken on the day of the yellow fever booster vaccination. This receptor was taken from a man aged 30-40 years who received the YFV17D yellow fever vaccine. The CDR3 protein: CSAMSRTINQPQHF. The DNA sequence is TGCAGTGCTATGTCGCGGACAATCAATCAGCCCCAGCATTTT.